The next 32 T cell receptor beta chains were all read from a single sample in a study of T cell repertoires in cytomegalovirus infection. These receptors have no identified antigens. Via MiXCR, TCRdb re-called the reads, giving one row per CDR3 protein. The table lists under 300,000 distinct CDR3 sequences, around 20% of them singletons. The sequencing here drew on cultured PBMCs, taken from culture after CMV antigen stimulation. All receptors derive from a human donor in good health (CMV status not recorded). Some clones in this sample may be carry-over from other donors' samples.

The V call is TRBV7-9, the J call TRBJ1-4; D not resolved. The CDR3 is 15 residues long. Germline V gene lookup returns CDR1 SEHNR and CDR2 FQNEAQ (reference sequence). V was clipped by 4 bases and J by 9 bases, with 18 bases between them. CDR3 DNA: TGTGCCAGCAGCTCCGTACCCAAACTGAGGCAAAAACTGTTTTTT. Residues: CASSSVPKLRQKLFF. The whole variable domain, filled in from reference TRBV7-9 and TRBJ1-4, reads DTGVSQNPRHKITKRGQNVTFRCDPISEHNRLYWYRQTLGQGPEFLTYFQNEAQLEKSRLLSDRFSAERPKGSFSTLEIQRTEQGDSAMYLCASSSVPKLRQKLFFGSGTQLSVL.

This clonotype has just a few counts. The CDR3 sequence is CASSPERDTEAFF. CDR3 in DNA: TGTGCCAGCAGCCCAGAGAGGGACACTGAAGCTTTCTTT. The chain links TRBV6-1 to TRBJ1-1; no clear D gene. V lost 6 bases, J lost 3 bases, and 11 bases lay in between. Per germline, CDR1 MNHNS and CDR2 SASEGT. This CDR3 is 13 amino acids long.

With regard to this clonotype: An end of the junction does not agree with germline; a read error may underlie this. The chain employs TRBV19 and TRBJ2-7, with D hard to call. CDR1 is LNHDA and CDR2 is SQIVND in the germline V gene (reference sequence). This CDR3 region has 15 residues. Here the CDR3 reads CASSVDRAASYEQYF. The CDR3 DNA reads as TGTGCCAGTAGTGTAGACCGGGCCGCCTCCTACGAGCAGTACTTC.

This clonotype has just a few counts. The rearrangement uses TRBV12-5 and TRBJ1-4; 8 bases agree with TRBD1. The germline V gene encodes CDR1 LGHNT and CDR2 FRNRAP. J gave up 5 bases and V 6 bases, and 5 bases lay outside the gene matches. The CDR3 has 14 amino acids. For the CDR3, the DNA is TGTGCTAGTGGCACACAGGGGGGCAATGAAAAACTGTTTTTT. It yields the protein CASGTQGGNEKLFF.

This clonotype was seen a handful of times. The chain is built from TRBV24-1 and TRBJ1-2; D unresolved. The length of the CDR3 is 13 residues. With 2 bases removed from V and 4 bases from J, the gap between germline ends came to 7 bases. The germline V gene encodes CDR1 KGHDR and CDR2 SFDVKD. CDR3 protein: CATSDSGIYGYTF. CDR3 DNA: TGTGCCACCAGTGATTCCGGAATCTATGGCTACACCTTC.

This clonotype was seen a handful of times. The V and J genes are TRBV11-3 and TRBJ2-1; D may be TRBD1 (8 bases). CDR1 SGHNT and CDR2 YENEEA come from the germline V gene. The CDR3 length is 15 residues. Trimming took off 1 base at V and 5 bases at J, with 12 bases between the two ends. CDR3 DNA: TGTGCCAGCAGCTTAGTACAGGGGGGGGACAATGAGCAGTTCTTC. This codes for CASSLVQGGDNEQFF.

This clonotype was detected many times. The chain uses TRBV12-3 or TRBV12-4 and TRBJ2-5; TRBD2 matches 7 bases. V lost 8 bases and J lost 2; bases outside the gene matches: 5. There are 13 residues in the CDR3. DNA for the CDR3: TGTGCCAGCTCGACTAGCAGACAAGAGACCCAGTACTTC. As protein: CASSTSRQETQYF.

This clonotype has only a few counts. This sequence joins TRBV5-1 and TRBJ2-2, with D possibly TRBD2 on 6 matching bases. CDR3 size: 14 residues. V lost 1 base to trimming and J lost 6 bases, with 10 bases between them. From germline, CDR1 is SGHRS and CDR2 YFSETQ. CDR3 sequence: CASSLRESAGELFF. CDR3 nucleotide sequence: TGCGCCAGCAGCTTGCGGGAGTCTGCCGGGGAGCTGTTTTTT.

In nucleotides, the CDR3 is TGTGCCGTAGAGGGATCGAGGTCCACCGGGGAGCTGTTTTTT. Protein product: CAVEGSRSTGELFF. This chain connects TRBV6-5 to TRBJ2-2, with D possibly being TRBD2 (5 bases). CDR3 size: 14 residues. V was clipped by 11 bases and J by 4 bases, with 17 bases between them. Germline V CDR1 and CDR2: MNHEY, SVGAGI.

The chain links TRBV6-6 to TRBJ2-4, with TRBD2 matching over 9 bases. The V and J ends lost 6 bases and 0 bases, in that order; junction bases with no gene match: 0. The CDR3 sequence is 14 residues long. Per the germline V gene, CDR1 is MNHNY and CDR2 is SVGAGI (reference sequence). CDR3 in amino acids: CASRTSGAKNIQYF. Written as DNA, the CDR3 is TGTGCCAGCAGGACTAGCGGAGCCAAAAACATTCAGTACTTC.

This clonotype was counted many times. This chain joins TRBV4-1 and TRBJ2-7; D may be TRBD2 (6 bases). Trimming took 3 bases from V and 0 from J, leaving 18 bases between them. Germline V gives CDR1 MGHRA, CDR2 YSYEKL. This CDR3 has 17 amino acids. CDR3 sequence reads: CASSHSALGGASYEQYF. The CDR3 nucleotides read TGCGCCAGCAGCCATAGCGCTTTGGGGGGAGCCTCCTACGAGCAGTACTTC.

At least ten counts were recorded for this clonotype. This sequence joins TRBV20-1 and TRBJ1-3; no definite D call. The V end was cut by 6 bases, the J end by 0 bases, with 15 bases between. The CDR3 is 15 amino acids. Looked up from germline, CDR1 is DFQATT and CDR2 is SNEGSKA (reference sequence). The DNA of the CDR3 is TGCAGTGCCCGACAAGTCCTGAGCTCTGGAAACACCATATATTTT. It codes for CSARQVLSSGNTIYF.

This chain connects TRBV3-1 to TRBJ2-3, with D possibly TRBD1 on 6 matching bases. Germline CDR1 and CDR2: LGHDT and YNNKEL (reference sequence). The CDR3 extends over 15 amino acids. Trimming pared 6 bases from V and 2 bases from J, leaving 15 bases between. The CDR3 loop reads CASSGTGSFTDTQYF. The CDR3 DNA reads TGTGCCAGCAGTGGTACAGGGTCGTTCACAGATACGCAGTATTTT.

There are a few counts of this clonotype. This chain joins TRBV29-1 and TRBJ1-1; D possibly corresponds to TRBD1 (6 bases). V lost 5 bases, J lost 7 bases, and 17 bases lay in between. The CDR3 extends over 13 amino acids. Germline V gene lookup returns CDR1 SQVTM and CDR2 ANQGSEA. The CDR3 loop reads CSVTKLGGREAFF. The DNA of the CDR3 is TGCAGCGTTACAAAATTGGGGGGCCGTGAAGCTTTCTTT.

At least ten counts were recorded for this clonotype. The chain carries TRBV7-2 and TRBJ2-3, with 8 positions matching TRBD1. CDR3 length: 15 amino acids. V gave up 5 bases and J gave up 0 bases; unmatched junction bases: 4. CDR1 SGHTA and CDR2 FQGNSA come from the germline V gene. CDR3 sequence: CASSKDRVSTDTQYF. CDR3 DNA: TGTGCCAGCAGCAAGGACAGGGTTAGCACAGATACGCAGTATTTT.

This chain uses TRBV6-2 or TRBV6-3 with TRBJ2-5; 10 nucleotides line up with TRBD2. This CDR3 region has 16 residues. V shed 5 bases and J 5 bases; nucleotides not matched to a gene: 11. Looked up from germline, CDR1 is MNHEY and CDR2 is SVGEGT. The CDR3, as DNA: TGTGCCAGCAGTCAAAGCGGGAGGGAAGTACGTGAGACCCAGTACTTC. This gives the protein CASSQSGREVRETQYF.

This clonotype showed up many times. The chain has TRBV10-3 and TRBJ1-1, with 8 bases matching TRBD1. This CDR3 has 16 amino acids. Per the germline V gene, CDR1 is ENHRY and CDR2 is SYGVKD. J was trimmed by 4 bases and V by 5 bases; bases with no gene match: 12. CDR3 amino acids: CAISRTPDRDATEAFF. The CDR3 nucleotides are TGTGCCATCAGTCGTACCCCGGACAGGGACGCCACTGAAGCTTTCTTT.

This clonotype has at least ten counts. The V and J genes are TRBV7-2 and TRBJ1-4, with 8 bases that match TRBD1. This CDR3 contains 16 residues. Germline V CDR1 and CDR2: SGHTA, FQGNSA. Trimming took 2 bases from V and 7 from J; bases not matched to a gene: 9. The CDR3 nucleotides read TGTGCCAGCAGCTTAAGGGGGGACAGGTGGGGTGAAAAACTGTTTTTT. Translated, it gives CASSLRGDRWGEKLFF.

V is TRBV13 and J is TRBJ2-2; 7 bases match TRBD2. Germline V CDR1 and CDR2: PRHDT, FYEKMQ (reference sequence). The V segment lost 2 bases and the J segment 6 bases; nucleotides outside the gene matches: 6. The CDR3 sequence is 15 residues long. The CDR3 here is CASSLSLAWSGELFF. In DNA, the CDR3 is TGTGCCAGCAGCTTATCACTAGCGTGGTCCGGGGAGCTGTTTTTT.

This clonotype was counted many times. This chain's CDR3 is CASSSAGGRGADTQYF. DNA of the CDR3: TGTGCCAGCAGCTCCGCGGGGGGGAGGGGTGCAGATACGCAGTATTTT. V is TRBV7-8 and J is TRBJ2-3, with 9 bases aligning to TRBD2. Germline V gene sequence: CDR1 SGHVS, CDR2 FQNEAQ. Trimming took 4 bases from V and 4 from J; bases not matched to a gene: 9. This CDR3 comprises 16 residues.

This clonotype was detected ten times or more. The chain recombines TRBV7-2 with TRBJ2-3; 9 bases agree with TRBD2. The V gene's germline CDR1 is SGHTA and CDR2 FQGNSA. The CDR3 has 14 residues. With 4 bases clipped from V and 1 base from J, the junction kept 0 bases outside the gene matches. The CDR3 here is CASSWTSGTDTQYF. The CDR3, as DNA: TGTGCCAGCAGCTGGACTAGCGGCACAGATACGCAGTATTTT.

This chain joins TRBV27 and TRBJ2-7, with D unresolved. The CDR3 covers 12 residues. V gave up 1 base and J gave up 6 bases, with 7 bases separating them. The germline V gene has CDR1 MNHEY and CDR2 SMNVEV (reference sequence). CDR3 loop: CASSLLGSEQYF. The CDR3 nucleotides are TGTGCCAGCAGTTTATTGGGTTCCGAGCAGTACTTC.

A few counts support this clonotype. The V gene is TRBV12-3 or TRBV12-4, the J gene TRBJ2-1; 13 bases map to TRBD2. The V and J ends lost 6 bases and 3 bases, in that order; junction bases with no gene match: 11. The CDR3 is 18 residues long. CDR3 coding DNA: TGTGCCAGCAGCCTCGGGACTAGCGGGGCCAGAGACTACAATGAGCAGTTCTTC. Protein: CASSLGTSGARDYNEQFF.

A few counts support this clonotype. The CDR3 protein is CASSWVAGGIAETQYF. CDR3 sequence (DNA): TGTGCCAGCAGTTGGGTAGCGGGAGGGATTGCAGAGACCCAGTACTTC. The chain employs TRBV28 and TRBJ2-5, with 11 bases aligning to TRBD2. CDR1 is MDHEN and CDR2 is SYDVKM in the germline V gene. This CDR3 spans 16 amino acids. Unmatched junction bases numbered 8, after V lost 4 bases and J lost 4 bases.

The chain has TRBV27 and TRBJ2-7; 10 bases fit TRBD2. CDR1 MNHEY and CDR2 SMNVEV come from the germline V gene (reference sequence). V lost 2 bases, J lost 6 bases, and 4 bases stayed unmatched. This CDR3 has 14 residues. The CDR3 region is CASSLSGRAGEQYV. The CDR3 DNA sequence: TGTGCCAGCAGTTTAAGCGGGAGGGCCGGCGAGCAGTACGTC.

The chain combines TRBV7-6 with TRBJ2-5; perhaps TRBD1 as D (7 bases). V was trimmed by 5 bases and J by 5 bases, leaving 15 bases between them. The germline V gene has CDR1 SGHVS and CDR2 FNYEAQ. This CDR3 is 14 amino acids long. The CDR3 protein is CASSPVAGGETQYF. In nucleotides, the CDR3 is TGTGCCAGCAGCCCGGTGGCAGGGGGGGAGACCCAGTACTTC.

There are many counts of this clonotype. The rearrangement joins TRBV7-2 to TRBJ2-5, with D maybe TRBD2 (6 bases). The CDR3 is made up of 15 amino acids. V was clipped by 0 bases and J by 4 bases, with 12 bases between them. Per germline, CDR1 SGHTA and CDR2 FQGNSA. The CDR3: CASSLAGGSLETQYF. In nucleotides, the CDR3 is TGTGCCAGCAGCTTAGCCGGGGGTTCCCTAGAGACCCAGTACTTC.

A few counts support this clonotype. This chain uses TRBV6-6 with TRBJ2-7, with 8 nucleotides matching TRBD1. Trimming cost V 6 bases and J 7 bases; bases outside gene matches: 14. The CDR3 spans 15 residues. CDR1 and CDR2 from the germline V gene are MNHNY and SVGAGI (reference sequence). The CDR3 nucleotides read TGTGCCAGCAGGACCCCTCAGGGGGCGTCGTGGGAGCAGTACTTC. This encodes CASRTPQGASWEQYF.

There are a few counts of this clonotype. V usage is TRBV15 and J usage is TRBJ2-1; 10 nucleotides match TRBD2. The trim removed 8 bases at V and 8 bases at J, leaving 9 bases unmatched. Germline V gene data show CDR1 as LNHNV and CDR2 as YYDKDF (reference sequence). This CDR3 comprises 14 residues. The CDR3 here is CATLEAGGPDEQFF. CDR3 sequence (DNA): TGTGCCACCCTCGAAGCGGGAGGGCCAGATGAGCAGTTCTTC.

This rearrangement joins TRBV6-2 or TRBV6-3 to TRBJ2-7; maybe TRBD2 (6 bases). V gave up 6 bases and J gave up 3 bases, with 18 bases separating them. Germline lookup yields CDR1 MNHEY and CDR2 SVGEGT. This CDR3 has 15 amino acids. CDR3 residues: CASRTIPGDDYEQYF. The DNA for the CDR3 is TGTGCCAGCAGAACCATTCCGGGGGACGACTACGAGCAGTACTTC.

This clonotype was counted between two and nine times. V gene TRBV28 combines with J gene TRBJ1-1, with 8 nucleotides matching TRBD1. V trimming: 3 bases; J trimming: 0 bases; junction bases outside the gene matches: 6. Germline lookup yields CDR1 MDHEN and CDR2 SYDVKM. The CDR3 totals 16 residues. Written as DNA, the CDR3 is TGTGCCAGCAGTTTCCCAGGGGGCGGAATGAACACTGAAGCTTTCTTT. Its protein product is CASSFPGGGMNTEAFF.

In this sample, this clonotype turned up many times. This rearrangement joins TRBV7-2 to TRBJ1-2; 7 bases are a match to TRBD1. This CDR3 region has 13 residues. Germline assignment: CDR1 SGHTA and CDR2 FQGNSA. V dropped 8 bases and J dropped 4; count of bases not matched to a gene: 7. CDR3: CASAEGASYGYTF. In DNA, the CDR3 is TGTGCCAGCGCGGAGGGGGCGTCCTATGGCTACACCTTC.